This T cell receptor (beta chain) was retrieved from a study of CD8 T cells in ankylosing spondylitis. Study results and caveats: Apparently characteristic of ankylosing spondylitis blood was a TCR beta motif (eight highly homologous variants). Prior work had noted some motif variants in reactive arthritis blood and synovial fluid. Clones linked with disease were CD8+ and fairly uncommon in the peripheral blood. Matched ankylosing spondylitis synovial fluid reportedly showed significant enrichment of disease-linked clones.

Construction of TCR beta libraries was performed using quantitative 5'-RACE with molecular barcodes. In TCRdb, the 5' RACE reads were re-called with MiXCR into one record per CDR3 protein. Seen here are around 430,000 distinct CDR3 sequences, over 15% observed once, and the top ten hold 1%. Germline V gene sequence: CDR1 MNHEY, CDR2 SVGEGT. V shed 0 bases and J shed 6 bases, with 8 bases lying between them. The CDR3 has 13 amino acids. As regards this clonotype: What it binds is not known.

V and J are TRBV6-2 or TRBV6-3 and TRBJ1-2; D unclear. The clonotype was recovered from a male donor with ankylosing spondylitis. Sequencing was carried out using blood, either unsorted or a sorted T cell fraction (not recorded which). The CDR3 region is CASSYSFQDGYTF. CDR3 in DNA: TGTGCCAGCAGTTACTCGTTTCAAGATGGCTACACCTTC.